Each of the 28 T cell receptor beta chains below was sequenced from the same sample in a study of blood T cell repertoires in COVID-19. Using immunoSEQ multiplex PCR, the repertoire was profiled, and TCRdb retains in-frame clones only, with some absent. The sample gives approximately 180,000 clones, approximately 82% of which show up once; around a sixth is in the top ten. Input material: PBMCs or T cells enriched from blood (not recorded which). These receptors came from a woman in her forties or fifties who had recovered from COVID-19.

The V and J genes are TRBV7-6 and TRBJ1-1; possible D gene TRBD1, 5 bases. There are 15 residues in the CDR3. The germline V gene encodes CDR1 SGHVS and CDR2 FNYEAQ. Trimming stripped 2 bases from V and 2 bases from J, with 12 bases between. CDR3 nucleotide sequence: TGTGCCAGCAGCTTACTGGATGGGGCTAACACTGAAGCTTTCTTT. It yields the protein CASSLLDGANTEAFF.

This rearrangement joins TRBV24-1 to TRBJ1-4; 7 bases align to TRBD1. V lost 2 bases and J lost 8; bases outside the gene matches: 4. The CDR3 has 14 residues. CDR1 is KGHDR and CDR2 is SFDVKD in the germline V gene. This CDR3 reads CATSDSAGGEKLFF. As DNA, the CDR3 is TGTGCCACCAGTGATTCCGCAGGGGGGGAAAAACTGTTTTTT.

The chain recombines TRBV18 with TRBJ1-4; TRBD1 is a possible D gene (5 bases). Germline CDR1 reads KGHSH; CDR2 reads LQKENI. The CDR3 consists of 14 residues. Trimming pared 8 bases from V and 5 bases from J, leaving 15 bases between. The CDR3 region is CASASGWGNEKLFF. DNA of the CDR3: TGTGCCAGCGCATCAGGGTGGGGCAATGAAAAACTGTTTTTT.

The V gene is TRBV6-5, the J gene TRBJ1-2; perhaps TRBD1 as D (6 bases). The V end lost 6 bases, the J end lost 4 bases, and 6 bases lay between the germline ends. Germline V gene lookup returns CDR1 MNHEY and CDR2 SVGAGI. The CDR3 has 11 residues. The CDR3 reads CASRTGYGYTF. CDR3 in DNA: TGTGCCAGCAGGACAGGCTATGGCTACACCTTC.

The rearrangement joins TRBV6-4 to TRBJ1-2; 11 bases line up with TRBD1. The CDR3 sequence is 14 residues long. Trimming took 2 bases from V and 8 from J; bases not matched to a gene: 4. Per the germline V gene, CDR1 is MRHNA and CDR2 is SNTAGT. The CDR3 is CASSDGQGAVGYTF. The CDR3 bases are TGTGCCAGCAGTGACGGACAGGGGGCGGTCGGCTACACCTTC.

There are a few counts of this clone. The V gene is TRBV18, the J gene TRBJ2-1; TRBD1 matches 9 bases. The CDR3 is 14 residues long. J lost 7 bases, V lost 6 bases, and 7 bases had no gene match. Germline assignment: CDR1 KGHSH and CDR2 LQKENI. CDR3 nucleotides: TGTGCCAGCTCTCCGGGACAGGGATCGAATGAGCAGTTCTTC. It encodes CASSPGQGSNEQFF.

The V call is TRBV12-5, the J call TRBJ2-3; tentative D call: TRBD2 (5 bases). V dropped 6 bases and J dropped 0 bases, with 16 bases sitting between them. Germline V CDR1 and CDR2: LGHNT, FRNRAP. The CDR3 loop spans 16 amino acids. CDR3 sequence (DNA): TGTGCTAGTGGCCCCGGGATTGGGGTAAGCACAGATACGCAGTATTTT. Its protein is CASGPGIGVSTDTQYF. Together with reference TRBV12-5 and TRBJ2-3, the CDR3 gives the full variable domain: DARVTQTPRHKVTEMGQEVTMRCQPILGHNTVFWYRQTMMQGLELLAYFRNRAPLDDSGMPKDRFSAEMPDATLATLKIQPSEPRDSAVYFCASGPGIGVSTDTQYFGPGTRLTVL.

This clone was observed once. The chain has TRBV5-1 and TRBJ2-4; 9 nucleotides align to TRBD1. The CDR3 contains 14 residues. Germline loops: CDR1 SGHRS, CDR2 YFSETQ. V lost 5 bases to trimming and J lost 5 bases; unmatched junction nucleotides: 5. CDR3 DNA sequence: TGCGCCAGCAGTAGATGGACAGGGGAAAACATTCAGTACTTC. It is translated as CASSRWTGENIQYF.

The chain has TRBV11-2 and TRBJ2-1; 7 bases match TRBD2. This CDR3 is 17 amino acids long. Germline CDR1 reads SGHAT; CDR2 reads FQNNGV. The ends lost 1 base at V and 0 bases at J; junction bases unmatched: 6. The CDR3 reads CASSLVYGGSSYNEQFF. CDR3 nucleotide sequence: TGTGCCAGCAGCTTAGTATATGGCGGGAGCTCCTACAATGAGCAGTTCTTC.

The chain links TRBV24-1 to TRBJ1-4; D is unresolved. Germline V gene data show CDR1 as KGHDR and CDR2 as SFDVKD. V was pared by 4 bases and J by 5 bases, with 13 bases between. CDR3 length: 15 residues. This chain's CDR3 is CATSEPGSGNEKLFF. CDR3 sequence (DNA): TGTGCCACCAGTGAGCCAGGATCGGGGAATGAAAAACTGTTTTTT.

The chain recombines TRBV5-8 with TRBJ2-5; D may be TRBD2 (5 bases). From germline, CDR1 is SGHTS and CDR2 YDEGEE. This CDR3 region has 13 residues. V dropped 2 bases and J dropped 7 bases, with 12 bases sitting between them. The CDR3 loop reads CASSFVGDGTQYF. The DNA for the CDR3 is TGTGCCAGCAGCTTCGTGGGAGATGGGACCCAGTACTTC.

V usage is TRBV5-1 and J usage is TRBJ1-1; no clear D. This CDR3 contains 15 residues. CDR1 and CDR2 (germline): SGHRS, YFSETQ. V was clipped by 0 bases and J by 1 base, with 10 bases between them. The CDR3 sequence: CASSLAGNKNTEAFF. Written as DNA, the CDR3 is TGCGCCAGCAGCTTGGCGGGAAACAAGAACACTGAAGCTTTCTTT.

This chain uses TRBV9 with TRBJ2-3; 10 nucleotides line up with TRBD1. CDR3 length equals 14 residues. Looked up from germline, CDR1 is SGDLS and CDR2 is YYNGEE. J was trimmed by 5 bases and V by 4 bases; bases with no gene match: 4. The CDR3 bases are TGTGCCAGCAGCTCGACAGGGGGCCTAGATACGCAGTATTTT. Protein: CASSSTGGLDTQYF.

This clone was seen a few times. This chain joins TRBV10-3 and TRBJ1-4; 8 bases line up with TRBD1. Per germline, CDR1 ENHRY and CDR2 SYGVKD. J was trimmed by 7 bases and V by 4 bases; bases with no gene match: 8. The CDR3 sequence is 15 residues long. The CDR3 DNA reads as TGTGCCATCAGTGGGCCGGGACAGGCCGGTGAAAAACTGTTTTTT. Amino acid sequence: CAISGPGQAGEKLFF.

The CDR3 sequence is CASSQAPGTPNTEAFF. The CDR3 coding sequence is TGCGCCAGCAGCCAGGCTCCCGGGACACCTAACACTGAAGCTTTCTTT. This chain joins TRBV4-1 and TRBJ1-1; D perhaps matches TRBD1 (6 bases). Deletions cut 3 bases from V and 2 bases from J, with 16 bases between. Germline loops: CDR1 MGHRA, CDR2 YSYEKL. CDR3 length: 16 amino acids.

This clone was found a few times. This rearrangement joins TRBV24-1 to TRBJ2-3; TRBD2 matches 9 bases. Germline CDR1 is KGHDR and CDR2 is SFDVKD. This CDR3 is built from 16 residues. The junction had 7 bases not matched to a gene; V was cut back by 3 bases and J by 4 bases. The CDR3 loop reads CATSDTRTSAPDTQYF. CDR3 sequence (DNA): TGTGCCACCAGTGATACCCGGACTAGCGCGCCAGATACGCAGTATTTT.

For the CDR3, the DNA is TGTGCCAGCAGCTTGGTGGGCTACCCCAATGAGCAGTTCTTC. Translated: CASSLVGYPNEQFF. This chain joins TRBV5-4 and TRBJ2-1; the D is unclear. Germline lookup yields CDR1 SGHNT and CDR2 YYREEE (reference sequence). The length of the CDR3 is 14 residues. V was trimmed by 0 bases and J by 6 bases, leaving 10 bases between them.

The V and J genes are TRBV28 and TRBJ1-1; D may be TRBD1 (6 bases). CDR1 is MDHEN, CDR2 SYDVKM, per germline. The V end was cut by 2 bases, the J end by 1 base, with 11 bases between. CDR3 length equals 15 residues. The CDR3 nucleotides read TGTGCCAGCAGTTTACTGACAGGTTGGAACACTGAAGCTTTCTTT. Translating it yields CASSLLTGWNTEAFF. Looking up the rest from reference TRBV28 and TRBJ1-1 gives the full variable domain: DVKVTQSSRYLVKRTGEKVFLECVQDMDHENMFWYRQDPGLGLRLIYFSYDVKMKEKGDIPEGYSVSREKKERFSLILESASTNQTSMYLCASSLLTGWNTEAFFGQGTRLTVV.

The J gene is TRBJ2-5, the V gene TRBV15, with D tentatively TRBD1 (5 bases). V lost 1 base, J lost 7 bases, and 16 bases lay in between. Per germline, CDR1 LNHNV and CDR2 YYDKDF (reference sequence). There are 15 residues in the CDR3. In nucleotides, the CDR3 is TGTGCCACCAGCAGAGGACAGAACCTGGCGACGACCCAGTACTTC. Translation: CATSRGQNLATTQYF.

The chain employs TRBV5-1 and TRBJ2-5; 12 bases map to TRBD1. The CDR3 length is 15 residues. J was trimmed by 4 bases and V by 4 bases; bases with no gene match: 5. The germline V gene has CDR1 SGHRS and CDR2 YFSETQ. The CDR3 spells CASSKLGQGAETQYF. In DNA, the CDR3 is TGCGCCAGCAGCAAGTTGGGACAGGGGGCAGAGACCCAGTACTTC.

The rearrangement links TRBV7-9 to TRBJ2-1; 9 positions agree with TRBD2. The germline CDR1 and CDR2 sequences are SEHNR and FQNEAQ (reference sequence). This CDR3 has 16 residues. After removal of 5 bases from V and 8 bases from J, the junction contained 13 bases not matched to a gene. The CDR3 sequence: CASSRPTSGVSHEQFF. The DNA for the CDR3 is TGTGCCAGCAGCCGACCGACTAGCGGTGTAAGTCATGAGCAGTTCTTC.

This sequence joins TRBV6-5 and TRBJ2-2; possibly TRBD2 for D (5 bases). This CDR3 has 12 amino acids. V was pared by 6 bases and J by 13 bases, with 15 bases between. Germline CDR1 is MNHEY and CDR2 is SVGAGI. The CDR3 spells CASRPPGMGLFF. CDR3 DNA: TGTGCCAGCAGGCCCCCGGGGATGGGGCTGTTTTTT.

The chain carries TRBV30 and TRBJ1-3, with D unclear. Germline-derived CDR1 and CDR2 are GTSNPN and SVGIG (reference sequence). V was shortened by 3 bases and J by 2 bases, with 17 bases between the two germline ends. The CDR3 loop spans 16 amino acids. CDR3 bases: TGTGCCTGGAGGTTTACGGCGGGTCGGACTGGAAACACCATATATTTT. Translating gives CAWRFTAGRTGNTIYF.

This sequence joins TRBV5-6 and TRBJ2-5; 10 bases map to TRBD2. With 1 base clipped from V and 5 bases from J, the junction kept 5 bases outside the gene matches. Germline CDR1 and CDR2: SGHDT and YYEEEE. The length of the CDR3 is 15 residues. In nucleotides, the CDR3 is TGTGCCAGCAGCTTGCTAGCGGGAGATGGGGAGACCCAGTACTTC. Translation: CASSLLAGDGETQYF.

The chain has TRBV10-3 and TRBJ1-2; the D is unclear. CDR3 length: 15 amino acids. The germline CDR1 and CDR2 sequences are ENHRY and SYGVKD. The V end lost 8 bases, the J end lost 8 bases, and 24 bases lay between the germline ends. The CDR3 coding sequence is TGTGCCATCCTGGCGAATGAGCCTAGGTCTATGGGCTACACCTTC. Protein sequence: CAILANEPRSMGYTF.

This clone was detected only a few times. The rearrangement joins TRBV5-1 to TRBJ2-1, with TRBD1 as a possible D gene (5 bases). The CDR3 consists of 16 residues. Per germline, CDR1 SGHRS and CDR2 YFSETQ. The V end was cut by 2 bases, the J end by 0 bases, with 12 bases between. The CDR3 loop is CASSFGSGNSYNEQFF. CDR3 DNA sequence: TGCGCCAGCAGCTTTGGATCAGGGAACTCCTACAATGAGCAGTTCTTC.

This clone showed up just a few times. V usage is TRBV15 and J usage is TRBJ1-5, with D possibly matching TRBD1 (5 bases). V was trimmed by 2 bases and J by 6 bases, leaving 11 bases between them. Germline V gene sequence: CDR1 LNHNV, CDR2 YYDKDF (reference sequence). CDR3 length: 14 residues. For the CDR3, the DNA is TGTGCCACCAGCAGAAGAACCGGGGGTCAGCCCCAGCATTTT. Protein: CATSRRTGGQPQHF.

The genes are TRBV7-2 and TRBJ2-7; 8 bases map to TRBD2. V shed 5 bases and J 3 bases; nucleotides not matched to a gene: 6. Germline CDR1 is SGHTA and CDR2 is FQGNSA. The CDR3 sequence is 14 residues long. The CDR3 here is CASSKSGSFYEQYF. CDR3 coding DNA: TGTGCCAGCAGCAAGAGCGGGAGTTTCTACGAGCAGTACTTC.